Shown below are 29 T cell receptor beta chains from a single sample sequenced in a study of CD8+ T cells in alopecia areata. In each case, RNA was isolated and then reverse transcribed into cDNA as the sequencing template. Repertoires were generated with immunoSEQ multiplex PCR, while TCRdb's copy carries only in-frame clones and drops some. The data hold about 160,000 clones, with 50% to 70% observed a single time. Documented treatment: oral pan-JAK inhibitor, 5-10 mg twice daily. Specimen: CD4+ T cells sorted from blood, collected at week 4, from a patient treated with tofacitinib. The receptors originated from a human donor with alopecia areata.

The rearrangement uses TRBV7-2 and TRBJ1-5; 9 bases match TRBD1. The CDR3 is made up of 14 amino acids. Looked up from germline, CDR1 is SGHTA and CDR2 is FQGNSA. The V segment lost 4 bases and the J segment 5 bases; nucleotides outside the gene matches: 3. CDR3 sequence: CASSSDRGHQPQHF. The CDR3 coding sequence is TGTGCCAGCAGCTCGGACAGGGGCCATCAGCCCCAGCATTTT.

This clone was observed a few times. The chain has TRBV19 and TRBJ2-1, with D hard to call. Deletions cut 5 bases from V and 7 bases from J, with 15 bases between. This CDR3 comprises 14 residues. Germline V gene sequence: CDR1 LNHDA, CDR2 SQIVND (reference sequence). As DNA, the CDR3 is TGTGCCAGTAGTCAAGGTGCACTTGGGAATGAGCAGTTCTTC. Protein product: CASSQGALGNEQFF. The full variable domain, with the rest looked up from reference TRBV19 and TRBJ2-1, is DGGITQSPKYLFRKEGQNVTLSCEQNLNHDAMYWYRQDPGQGLRLIYYSQIVNDFQKGDIAEGYSVSREKKESFPLTVTSAQKNPTAFYLCASSQGALGNEQFFGPGTRLTVL.

The chain carries TRBV4-1 and TRBJ1-5; the D is unclear. The CDR3 runs to 14 residues. Germline CDR1 reads MGHRA; CDR2 reads YSYEKL. Between the trimmed V and J ends, which lost 1 base and 9 bases, there was a span of 13 bases. In DNA, the CDR3 is TGCGCCAGCAGCCAAGTGGAGCGGGAGCTGCCCCAGCATTTT. Protein product: CASSQVERELPQHF.

V usage is TRBV29-1 and J usage is TRBJ1-4; D is perhaps TRBD1 (6 bases). Trimming removed 6 bases from V and 6 bases from J, with 11 bases in between. The length of the CDR3 is 12 residues. Germline V CDR1 and CDR2: SQVTM, ANQGSEA. The CDR3 nucleotides read TGCAGCGTCGGACAGAGCTATGAAAAACTGTTTTTT. This translates into CSVGQSYEKLFF.

The J gene is TRBJ2-5, the V gene TRBV25-1; D might be TRBD1 (5 bases). The CDR3 contains 14 residues. Germline CDR1 MGHDK, CDR2 SYGVNS. Trimming took off 1 base at V and 5 bases at J, with 11 bases between the two ends. CDR3 nucleotides: TGTGCCAGCAGTGAATCGGTCAGGGCGGAGACCCAGTACTTC. This sequence encodes CASSESVRAETQYF.

This clone was seen a handful of times. The chain uses TRBV29-1 and TRBJ1-1; D not resolved. CDR1 is SQVTM and CDR2 is ANQGSEA in the germline V gene. CDR3 length equals 12 residues. Between the trimmed V and J ends, which lost 7 bases and 5 bases, there was a span of 14 bases. CDR3: CSGRESPTEAFF. The CDR3 coding sequence is TGCAGCGGACGTGAGTCGCCGACTGAAGCTTTCTTT. Looking up the rest from reference TRBV29-1 and TRBJ1-1 gives the full variable domain: SAVISQKPSRDICQRGTSLTIQCQVDSQVTMMFWYRQQPGQSLTLIATANQGSEATYESGFVIDKFPISRPNLTFSTLTVSNMSPEDSSIYLCSGRESPTEAFFGQGTRLTVV.

The chain combines TRBV2 with TRBJ1-4; no reliable D call. Germline V gene lookup returns CDR1 SNHLY and CDR2 FYNNEI. V lost 8 bases, J lost 7 bases, and 14 bases lay in between. CDR3 length equals 13 residues. CDR3: CASGGLAGEKLFF. In DNA, the CDR3 is TGTGCCAGCGGAGGACTGGCTGGTGAAAAACTGTTTTTT.

The chain joins TRBV7-2 to TRBJ1-5; a possible D gene is TRBD1 (6 bases). Trimming removed 0 bases at V and 3 bases at J, with 12 bases between. This CDR3 spans 16 amino acids. Germline assignment: CDR1 SGHTA and CDR2 FQGNSA. In DNA, the CDR3 is TGTGCCAGCAGCTTAGCCCTAGACAGGTACAATCAGCCCCAGCATTTT. Translated: CASSLALDRYNQPQHF.

The chain has TRBV4-3 and TRBJ1-1; tentative D call: TRBD1 (5 bases). Trimming left V 4 bases short and J 2 bases short, with 14 bases between. Germline loops: CDR1 LGHNA, CDR2 YSLEER. The CDR3 is 15 amino acids. The CDR3 bases are TGCGCCAGCAGCCGAGAAACAGGTTCCAACACTGAAGCTTTCTTT. Protein product: CASSRETGSNTEAFF.

This chain connects TRBV29-1 to TRBJ1-2, with a tentative D call TRBD1 (5 bases). Germline V gene sequence: CDR1 SQVTM, CDR2 ANQGSEA. The CDR3 is 13 residues long. Trimming stripped 2 bases from V and 4 bases from J, with 11 bases between. This CDR3 is CSVESGEGYGYTF. The CDR3 nucleotides read TGCAGCGTTGAATCGGGGGAAGGCTATGGCTACACCTTC. Filled out from reference TRBV29-1 and TRBJ1-2, the complete variable domain reads SAVISQKPSRDICQRGTSLTIQCQVDSQVTMMFWYRQQPGQSLTLIATANQGSEATYESGFVIDKFPISRPNLTFSTLTVSNMSPEDSSIYLCSVESGEGYGYTFGSGTRLTVV.

The chain couples TRBV29-1 to TRBJ2-5; 8 bases match TRBD2. Trimming at V came to 4 bases and at J to 5 bases, leaving 9 bases not matched to a gene. This CDR3 is 14 amino acids long. Germline CDR1 is SQVTM and CDR2 is ANQGSEA. CDR3 bases: TGCAGCGTTGTTGCGGGGGGAACTTGGGAGACCCAGTACTTC. This codes for CSVVAGGTWETQYF.

The rearrangement links TRBV4-1 to TRBJ1-2, with 8 bases fitting TRBD1. The CDR3 spans 14 residues. CDR1 is MGHRA, CDR2 YSYEKL, per germline. V dropped 1 base and J dropped 6; count of bases not matched to a gene: 4. Here the CDR3 reads CASSQAHRGDGYTF. The CDR3 nucleotides are TGCGCCAGCAGCCAAGCCCACAGGGGGGATGGCTACACCTTC.

This clone appeared a single time. This rearrangement joins TRBV7-2 to TRBJ2-3, with D uncertain. CDR1 is SGHTA, CDR2 FQGNSA, per germline. The CDR3 extends over 15 amino acids. Trimming cost V 5 bases and J 1 base, with 13 bases left between them. The CDR3, as DNA: TGTGCCAGCAGCGTACAAGGGCTGGGCACAGATACGCAGTATTTT. Translated, it gives CASSVQGLGTDTQYF. The full variable domain, completed using reference TRBV7-2 and TRBJ2-3, is GAGVSQSPSNKVTEKGKDVELRCDPISGHTALYWYRQSLGQGLEFLIYFQGNSAPDKSGLPSDRFSAERTGGSVSTLTIQRTQQEDSAVYLCASSVQGLGTDTQYFGPGTRLTVL.

This clone was observed a few times. This chain links TRBV7-2 with TRBJ2-2; D is possibly TRBD1 (5 bases). This CDR3 has 13 amino acids. V dropped 5 bases and J dropped 1 base, with 5 bases sitting between them. Germline V gene data show CDR1 as SGHTA and CDR2 as FQGNSA. The CDR3 DNA follows: TGTGCCAGCAGCGGACAGAACACCGGGGAGCTGTTTTTT. Translating it yields CASSGQNTGELFF.

The V and J genes are TRBV13 and TRBJ1-3; no clear D. Germline CDR1 is PRHDT and CDR2 is FYEKMQ (reference sequence). The CDR3 runs 12 residues. V was shortened by 1 base and J by 10 bases, with 8 bases between the two germline ends. This CDR3 reads CASSLATKTIYF. The CDR3 DNA sequence: TGTGCCAGCAGCTTAGCAACTAAAACCATATATTTT.

The chain uses TRBV29-1 and TRBJ2-7, with D unresolved. The V gene's germline CDR1 is SQVTM and CDR2 ANQGSEA. The CDR3 runs 10 residues. V was clipped by 7 bases and J by 4 bases, with 8 bases between them. Here the CDR3 reads CSAGDYEQYF. The CDR3 nucleotides are TGCAGCGCTGGAGATTACGAGCAGTACTTC.

A few counts support this clone. V is TRBV7-9 and J is TRBJ2-3; 8 positions agree with TRBD2. This CDR3 has 16 residues. In germline, CDR1 is SEHNR, CDR2 FQNEAQ (reference sequence). Unmatched junction bases numbered 10, after V lost 4 bases and J lost 4 bases. The CDR3, as DNA: TGTGCCAGCAGCTCAGGACTAGCCGTAACATCAGATACGCAGTATTTT. It encodes CASSSGLAVTSDTQYF.

The V gene is TRBV29-1, the J gene TRBJ2-7; 7 bases are a match to TRBD2. CDR3 length: 12 residues. Germline V CDR1 and CDR2: SQVTM, ANQGSEA. The ends lost 6 bases at V and 2 bases at J; junction bases unmatched: 4. CDR3 sequence: CSVAGTTYEQYF. The CDR3 DNA is TGCAGCGTCGCCGGGACTACCTACGAGCAGTACTTC.

The V and J genes are TRBV20-1 and TRBJ2-1, with D possibly TRBD2 on 6 matching bases. The CDR3 consists of 11 residues. The V end was cut by 3 bases, the J end by 15 bases, with 15 bases between. Germline CDR1 reads DFQATT; CDR2 reads SNEGSKA (reference sequence). CDR3 DNA sequence: TGCAGTGCTAGCGGTCCTGGGGGAGGGTTCTTC. Its protein is CSASGPGGGFF.

The rearrangement links TRBV2 to TRBJ2-2; 7 nucleotides line up with TRBD2. V trimming: 8 bases; J trimming: 4 bases; junction bases outside the gene matches: 7. The CDR3 consists of 14 residues. Germline V CDR1 and CDR2: SNHLY, FYNNEI. This CDR3 is CASGTGGSTGELFF. As DNA, the CDR3 is TGTGCCAGCGGGACGGGGGGAAGCACCGGGGAGCTGTTTTTT.

Notes on this clone: This CDR3 is also generated by other DNA sequences in the sample. The J gene is TRBJ2-7, the V gene TRBV29-1, with D unclear. The CDR3 length is 11 residues. The V end lost 4 bases, the J end lost 0 bases, and 4 bases lay between the germline ends. CDR1 is SQVTM and CDR2 is ANQGSEA in the germline V gene. The CDR3: CSVGSSYEQYF. CDR3 in DNA: TGCAGCGTTGGCAGCTCCTACGAGCAGTACTTC.

This clone was counted only a few times. This sequence joins TRBV29-1 and TRBJ2-7, with D tentatively TRBD2 (5 bases). Trimming removed 5 bases at V and 6 bases at J, with 8 bases between. The germline V gene has CDR1 SQVTM and CDR2 ANQGSEA. The CDR3 runs 10 residues. As DNA, the CDR3 is TGCAGCGTTCTAGCCATCGAGCAGTACTTC. Its translation is CSVLAIEQYF.

The genes are TRBV30 and TRBJ2-2; TRBD1 aligns across 7 bases. V lost 1 base, J lost 6 bases, and 8 bases stayed unmatched. The length of the CDR3 is 15 residues. Germline CDR1 is GTSNPN and CDR2 is SVGIG (reference sequence). CDR3 sequence (DNA): TGTGCCTGGAGTGCAGAGGACAGGTTCTCCGGGGAGCTGTTTTTT. Its protein is CAWSAEDRFSGELFF.

The chain uses TRBV7-2 and TRBJ2-2; D gene ambiguous. The germline V and J ends were trimmed by 1 base and 0 bases, with 9 bases remaining between them. The CDR3 extends over 16 amino acids. Looked up from germline, CDR1 is SGHTA and CDR2 is FQGNSA. The CDR3 nucleotides are TGTGCCAGCAGCTTAGACACCTTATCGAACACCGGGGAGCTGTTTTTT. Encoded protein: CASSLDTLSNTGELFF.

In this sample, this clone turned up a few times. V and J are TRBV7-8 and TRBJ1-5; unclear D gene. V gave up 5 bases and J gave up 5 bases, with 13 bases separating them. The CDR3 covers 14 residues. CDR1 and CDR2 (germline): SGHVS, FQNEAQ. The DNA for the CDR3 is TGTGCCAGCAGCGATACTAACAGAGATCAGCCCCAGCATTTT. Protein product: CASSDTNRDQPQHF.

This rearrangement joins TRBV6-6 to TRBJ1-2; perhaps TRBD1 as D (6 bases). Trimming cost V 2 bases and J 0 bases, with 7 bases left between them. CDR3 length: 14 residues. Germline V gene data show CDR1 as MNHNY and CDR2 as SVGAGI (reference sequence). DNA for the CDR3: TGTGCCAGCAGTTACCGGACAGCTAACTATGGCTACACCTTC. This sequence encodes CASSYRTANYGYTF.

This clone was observed a handful of times. This sequence joins TRBV29-1 and TRBJ2-2, with D tentatively TRBD2 (6 bases). The V gene lost 7 bases and the J gene lost 3 bases, with 15 bases spanning the gap. CDR1 is SQVTM, CDR2 ANQGSEA, per germline. The CDR3 is made up of 14 amino acids. CDR3 region: CSGRTSGDTGELFF. In DNA, the CDR3 is TGCAGCGGACGGACATCGGGAGACACCGGGGAGCTGTTTTTT.

Only one count was recorded for this clone. The V gene is TRBV5-1, the J gene TRBJ2-1, with 13 positions matching TRBD2. Germline CDR1 reads SGHRS; CDR2 reads YFSETQ. The CDR3 length is 15 residues. Trimming took 4 bases from V and 9 from J; bases not matched to a gene: 7. The CDR3 bases are TGCGCCAGCAGCCCGGGACTAGCGGGGAGCACTGAGCAGTTCTTC. Residues: CASSPGLAGSTEQFF.

The chain recombines TRBV30 with TRBJ2-3; possible D gene TRBD2, 7 bases. Trimming pared 2 bases from V and 0 bases from J, leaving 12 bases between. The CDR3 consists of 15 residues. The germline gives CDR1 GTSNPN, CDR2 SVGIG (reference sequence). CDR3 sequence (DNA): TGTGCCTGGAGTTTTGGGGGGGCCAGCACAGATACGCAGTATTTT. It encodes CAWSFGGASTDTQYF.